Listed below are T cell receptor beta chains from one sample, sequenced in a study of T cell responses to AZD1222 COVID-19 vaccine. TCRdb's table, derived via immunoSEQ multiplex PCR, lists solely in-frame clones and lacks some. The sample comprises 130,000 to 150,000 clones, roughly nine tenths of which are singletons, and 2.5% to 4% rests with the top ten. The sample in question was peripheral blood, obtained on day 0 of AZD1222 vaccination. Source of these receptors: an adult in good health. Both conserved end residues are part of each CDR3. D genes are given only for firm matches. The size entry is marked missing in some rows and otherwise reads once, few, many or a size class.

DNA: TGTGCCAGTAGTATCCGCCGTCAATCGCAGTATTTT
CDR3: CASSIRRQSQYF
size: -
J: TRBJ2-3
V: TRBV19
D: -

DNA: TGCGCCAGCAGCCCCCCCGGGGTGGGTGAAAAACTGTTTTTT
CDR3: CASSPPGVGEKLFF
size: -
J: TRBJ1-4
V: TRBV5-1
D: -

DNA: TGTGCCAGCGGGTATCGGGACAGGCTATCACCCCTCCACTTT
CDR3: CASGYRDRLSPLHF
size: -
J: TRBJ1-6
V: TRBV6-5
D: TRBD1

DNA: TGCGCCAGCAGCTTGGACGGGAAAACTAATGAAAAACTGTTTTTT
CDR3: CASSLDGKTNEKLFF
size: -
J: TRBJ1-4
V: TRBV5-1
D: -

DNA: TGTGCCAGCAGCCTCAGACTAGCGGAGCCTCAAGAGACCCAGTACTTC
CDR3: CASSLRLAEPQETQYF
size: -
J: TRBJ2-5
V: TRBV11-2
D: TRBD2

DNA: TGTGCCATCAGTGATGGTAGGGGGCCTGGAAACACCATATATTTT
CDR3: CAISDGRGPGNTIYF
size: -
J: TRBJ1-3
V: TRBV10-3
D: TRBD1

DNA: TGTGCCAGCAGCTTAACTAATGAAAAACTGTTTTTT
CDR3: CASSLTNEKLFF
size: -
J: TRBJ1-4
V: TRBV11-2
D: -

DNA: TGTGCCACCAGTGATTTGCGGGCAGGGGGCTATTCCCAACAGTTCTTC
CDR3: CATSDLRAGGYSQQFF
size: -
J: TRBJ2-1
V: TRBV24-1
D: TRBD1

DNA: TGTGCCAGCAGTGAATGGGGGCAGGGCACCGGGGAGCTGTTTTTT
CDR3: CASSEWGQGTGELFF
size: -
J: TRBJ2-2
V: TRBV6-1
D: -

DNA: TGTGCCAGCAGCTTAGGGCTCAAGGGGAGCCTAGCAGATACGCAGTATTTT
CDR3: CASSLGLKGSLADTQYF
size: -
J: TRBJ2-3
V: TRBV11-3
D: -

DNA: TGCAGTGCTAGTGGCCTAGCGGGAGGATACGAGCAGTACTTC
CDR3: CSASGLAGGYEQYF
size: -
J: TRBJ2-7
V: TRBV20-1
D: TRBD2

DNA: TGTGCCTCTTCCGGACTAGCGGGATTCTACGAGCAGTACTTC
CDR3: CASSGLAGFYEQYF
size: -
J: TRBJ2-7
V: TRBV10-3
D: TRBD2

DNA: TGCGCCAGCAGCTTCGGGGGCACCCTCTATGGCTACACCTTC
CDR3: CASSFGGTLYGYTF
size: -
J: TRBJ1-2
V: TRBV5-1
D: -

DNA: TGTGCCAGCGGGCCAGTAGCGGGACAAGAGACCCAGTACTTC
CDR3: CASGPVAGQETQYF
size: -
J: TRBJ2-5
V: TRBV7-2
D: TRBD2

DNA: TGTGCCAGCAGTGAGTTCCCTAGGACAGGGAATTCCTACGAGCAGTACTTC
CDR3: CASSEFPRTGNSYEQYF
size: -
J: TRBJ2-7
V: TRBV2
D: TRBD1

DNA: TGTGCCAGCAGCCCAACAACCGGGACTAGCGCCCACTCTGGGGCCAACGTCCTGACTTTC
CDR3: CASSPTTGTSAHSGANVLTF
size: -
J: TRBJ2-6
V: TRBV7-8
D: TRBD2

DNA: TGTGCCAGCAGTTCGTCCTACGAGCAGTACTTC
CDR3: CASSSSYEQYF
size: -
J: TRBJ2-7
V: TRBV5-6
D: -

DNA: TGTGCCAGCAGCTTGGTGTTCGACGAGCAGTACTTC
CDR3: CASSLVFDEQYF
size: -
J: TRBJ2-7
V: TRBV5-8
D: -

DNA: TGTGCCAGCAGACTAGCCGGTCAGCCCCAGCATTTT
CDR3: CASRLAGQPQHF
size: -
J: TRBJ1-5
V: TRBV28
D: -

DNA: TGTGCCAGCAGCCAGAGGACGGCTGCAACTAATGAAAAACTGTTTTTT
CDR3: CASSQRTAATNEKLFF
size: -
J: TRBJ1-4
V: TRBV4-2
D: -

DNA: TGTGCCAGCAGCACACTTACCGTAGGGGGGCTCTATGGCTACACCTTC
CDR3: CASSTLTVGGLYGYTF
size: -
J: TRBJ1-2
V: TRBV3-1/TRBV3-2
D: -

DNA: TGTGCCAGCTCACCACCGACGCAGGGGGCTACCGGGGAGCTGTTTTTT
CDR3: CASSPPTQGATGELFF
size: -
J: TRBJ2-2
V: TRBV18
D: TRBD1

DNA: TGTGCCAGCAGTGACAGGGCAGGGGTTGTGCCCAACACTGAAGCTTTCTTT
CDR3: CASSDRAGVVPNTEAFF
size: once
J: TRBJ1-1
V: TRBV6-4
D: -

DNA: TGCGCCAGCAGCTTGATCGGGGGTGGATATGGCTACACCTTC
CDR3: CASSLIGGGYGYTF
size: -
J: TRBJ1-2
V: TRBV5-1
D: -

DNA: TGCGCCAGCAGTGACAGGGGAAGCAATCAGCCCCAGCATTTT
CDR3: CASSDRGSNQPQHF
size: -
J: TRBJ1-5
V: TRBV10-2
D: -

DNA: TGTGCCAGCAGTTTTGGGACAGACCTTGCGGGCTACACCTTC
CDR3: CASSFGTDLAGYTF
size: -
J: TRBJ1-2
V: TRBV6-2/TRBV6-3
D: TRBD1

DNA: TGTGCCAGTAGTATCGGCAGCCCTAGCAATCAGCCCCAGCATTTT
CDR3: CASSIGSPSNQPQHF
size: few
J: TRBJ1-5
V: TRBV19
D: -

DNA: TGTGTCAGCAGCGGAGCGGGAGGGCCAGATACGCAGTATTTT
CDR3: CVSSGAGGPDTQYF
size: once
J: TRBJ2-3
V: TRBV13
D: TRBD2

DNA: TGTGCCATCAGTGCGAAGGAGTCAGAAGGAGATACGCAGTATTTT
CDR3: CAISAKESEGDTQYF
size: -
J: TRBJ2-3
V: TRBV10-3
D: -

DNA: TGTGCCAGCAGCGTAGCTTCAGGGTATGACGAGCAGTTCTTC
CDR3: CASSVASGYDEQFF
size: -
J: TRBJ2-1
V: TRBV9
D: -

DNA: TGTGCCAGCAGCCCAGGTACAACTAACTATGGCTACACCTTC
CDR3: CASSPGTTNYGYTF
size: -
J: TRBJ1-2
V: TRBV28
D: -

DNA: TGCAGTGCTAGTCCAGGGGGCTTTAATCAGCCCCAGCATTTT
CDR3: CSASPGGFNQPQHF
size: -
J: TRBJ1-5
V: TRBV20-1
D: TRBD1

DNA: TGTGCCAGCAGACCCTACAGGGACCATCAGCCCCAGCATTTT
CDR3: CASRPYRDHQPQHF
size: once
J: TRBJ1-5
V: TRBV6-5
D: -

DNA: TGTGCCAGCAGCCGTTCGGGAGTTCTTGACGAGCAGTACTTC
CDR3: CASSRSGVLDEQYF
size: once
J: TRBJ2-7
V: TRBV6-5
D: -

DNA: TGTGCCAGTAGTACTAGACTAGCGGGCCAGGTAAGGTCCTACAATGAGCAGTTCTTC
CDR3: CASSTRLAGQVRSYNEQFF
size: -
J: TRBJ2-1
V: TRBV19
D: TRBD2

DNA: TGCGCCAGCAGCCAAGGAGCCCTAGCGGGAGACAATGAGCAGTTCTTC
CDR3: CASSQGALAGDNEQFF
size: -
J: TRBJ2-1
V: TRBV4-3
D: TRBD2

DNA: TGTGCCAGCAGCGCCGGGACAGCAGATTTCTATGGCTACACCTTC
CDR3: CASSAGTADFYGYTF
size: -
J: TRBJ1-2
V: TRBV7-9
D: TRBD1

DNA: TGTGCCAGCAGTTTTGGTGGGGGCATCCAAGAGACCCAGTACTTC
CDR3: CASSFGGGIQETQYF
size: -
J: TRBJ2-5
V: TRBV28
D: -

DNA: TGTGCCAGCAGCCGGACAGGGGAAGAGACCCAGTACTTC
CDR3: CASSRTGEETQYF
size: -
J: TRBJ2-5
V: TRBV5-4
D: TRBD1

DNA: TGTGCCAGCAGTCCGGGGACTAGCGGGCTATCCTACAATGAGCAGTTCTTC
CDR3: CASSPGTSGLSYNEQFF
size: -
J: TRBJ2-1
V: TRBV6-2/TRBV6-3
D: TRBD2

DNA: TGTGCCAGCTCACCACCGGCTCGCCCAGATACGCAGTATTTT
CDR3: CASSPPARPDTQYF
size: -
J: TRBJ2-3
V: TRBV18
D: -

DNA: TGCGCCAGCAGCTTAGAATCCGGAGCTAACTATGGCTACACCTTC
CDR3: CASSLESGANYGYTF
size: -
J: TRBJ1-2
V: TRBV5-1
D: -

DNA: TGTGCCACTCGGACTAGCGGGAGTCTCGATGAGCAGTTCTTC
CDR3: CATRTSGSLDEQFF
size: -
J: TRBJ2-1
V: TRBV19
D: TRBD2

DNA: TGTGCCAGCAGTTTGAGGGTTCAGGGAGGCAATCAGCCCCAGCATTTT
CDR3: CASSLRVQGGNQPQHF
size: -
J: TRBJ1-5
V: TRBV28
D: -

DNA: TGTGCCAGCAAAACGTCGTACCAAGAGACCCAGTACTTC
CDR3: CASKTSYQETQYF
size: -
J: TRBJ2-5
V: TRBV28
D: -

DNA: TGTGCCAGCAGGGGACTAGCCCTACAAGAGACCCAGTACTTC
CDR3: CASRGLALQETQYF
size: -
J: TRBJ2-5
V: TRBV27
D: TRBD2

DNA: TGTGCCAGCAGCTTAGAACAAATTGGGGAGACCCAGTACTTC
CDR3: CASSLEQIGETQYF
size: -
J: TRBJ2-5
V: TRBV7-9
D: -

DNA: TGCGCCAGCAGCTTCGGGGGGCAAGAGACCCAGTACTTC
CDR3: CASSFGGQETQYF
size: once
J: TRBJ2-5
V: TRBV5-1
D: TRBD2

DNA: TGCGCCAGCAGCTTGGCGCAGGGAAATAACTATGGCTACACCTTC
CDR3: CASSLAQGNNYGYTF
size: once
J: TRBJ1-2
V: TRBV5-1
D: -

DNA: TGTGCCAGTAGCCCCAAACTAGCGGTAGCTTCCTACGAGCAGTACTTC
CDR3: CASSPKLAVASYEQYF
size: -
J: TRBJ2-7
V: TRBV19
D: TRBD2

DNA: TGTGCCAGCAGCCCCTGGGGGGAGTCGGGCGAGCAGTACTTC
CDR3: CASSPWGESGEQYF
size: -
J: TRBJ2-7
V: TRBV27
D: -

DNA: TGTGCCAGCAGCCCGCGGAGCTATGGCTACACCTTC
CDR3: CASSPRSYGYTF
size: -
J: TRBJ1-2
V: TRBV5-6
D: -